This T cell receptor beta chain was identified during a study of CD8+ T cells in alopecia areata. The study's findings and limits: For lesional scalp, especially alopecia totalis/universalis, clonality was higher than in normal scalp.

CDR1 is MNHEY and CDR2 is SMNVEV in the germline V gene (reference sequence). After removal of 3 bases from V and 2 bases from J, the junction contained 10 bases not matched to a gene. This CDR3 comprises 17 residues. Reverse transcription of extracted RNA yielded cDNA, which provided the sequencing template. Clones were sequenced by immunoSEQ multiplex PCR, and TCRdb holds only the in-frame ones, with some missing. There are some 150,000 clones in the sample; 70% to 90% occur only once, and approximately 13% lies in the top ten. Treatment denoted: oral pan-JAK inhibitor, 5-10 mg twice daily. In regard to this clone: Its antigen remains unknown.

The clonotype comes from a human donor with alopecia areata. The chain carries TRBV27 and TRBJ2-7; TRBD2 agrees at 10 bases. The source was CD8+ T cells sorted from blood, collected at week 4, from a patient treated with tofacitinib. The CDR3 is CASSFTLAGGLTYEQYF. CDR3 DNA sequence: TGTGCCAGCAGTTTCACTTTAGCGGGAGGCTTGACCTACGAGCAGTACTTC.